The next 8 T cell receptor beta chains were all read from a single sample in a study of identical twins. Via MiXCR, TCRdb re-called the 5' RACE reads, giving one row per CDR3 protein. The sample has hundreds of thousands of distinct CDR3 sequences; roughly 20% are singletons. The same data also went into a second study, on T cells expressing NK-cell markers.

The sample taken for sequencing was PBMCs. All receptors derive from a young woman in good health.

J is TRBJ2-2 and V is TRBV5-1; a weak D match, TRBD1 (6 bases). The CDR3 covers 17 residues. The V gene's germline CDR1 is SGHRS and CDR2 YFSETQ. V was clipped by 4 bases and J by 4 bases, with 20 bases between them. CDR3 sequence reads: CASSITGIRRSTGELFF. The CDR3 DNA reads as TGCGCCAGCAGCATAACAGGGATTCGTAGAAGCACCGGGGAGCTGTTTTTT.

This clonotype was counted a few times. CDR3 protein: CSASPTASNTEAFF. CDR3 bases: TGCAGTGCTAGCCCGACAGCCTCGAACACTGAAGCTTTCTTT. The chain is built from TRBV20-1 and TRBJ1-1; a weak D match, TRBD1 (5 bases). Trimming left V 3 bases short and J 1 base short, with 12 bases between. Germline CDR1 and CDR2: DFQATT and SNEGSKA (reference sequence). This CDR3 has 14 residues.

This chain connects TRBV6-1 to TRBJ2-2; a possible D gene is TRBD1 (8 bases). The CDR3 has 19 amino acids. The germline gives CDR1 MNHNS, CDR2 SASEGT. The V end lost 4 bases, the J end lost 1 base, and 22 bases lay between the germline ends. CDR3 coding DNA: TGTGCCAGCAGTGGAACACAGGGGGGGGTAGATAGGAACACCGGGGAGCTGTTTTTT. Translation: CASSGTQGGVDRNTGELFF.

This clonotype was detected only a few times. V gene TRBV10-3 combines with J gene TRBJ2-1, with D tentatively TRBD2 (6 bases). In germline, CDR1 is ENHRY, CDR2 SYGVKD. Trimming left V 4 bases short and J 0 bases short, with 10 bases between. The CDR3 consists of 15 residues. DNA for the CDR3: TGTGCCATCAGTGGTCGGGAGAGCTCCTACAATGAGCAGTTCTTC. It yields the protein CAISGRESSYNEQFF.

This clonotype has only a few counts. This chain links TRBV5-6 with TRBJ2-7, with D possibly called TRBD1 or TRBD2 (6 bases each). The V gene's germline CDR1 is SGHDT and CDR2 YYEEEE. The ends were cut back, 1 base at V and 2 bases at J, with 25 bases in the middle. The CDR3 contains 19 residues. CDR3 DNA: TGTGCCAGCAGCTTGAGAGGCTTCATGAGGGGGGCTACCCCCTACGAGCAGTACTTC. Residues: CASSLRGFMRGATPYEQYF.

Written as DNA, the CDR3 is TGTGCCAGCAGTCCACGGAATTGGGGCGAGCAGTACTTC. This encodes CASSPRNWGEQYF. The chain has TRBV12-3 or TRBV12-4 and TRBJ2-7; D is ambiguous. This CDR3 comprises 13 residues. Trimming removed 5 bases at V and 6 bases at J, with 14 bases between.

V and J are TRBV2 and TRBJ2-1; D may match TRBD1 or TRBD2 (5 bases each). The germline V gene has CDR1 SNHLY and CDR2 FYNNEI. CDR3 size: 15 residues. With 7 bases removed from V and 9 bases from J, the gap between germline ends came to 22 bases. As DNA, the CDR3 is TGTGCCAGCATTCCCGTCCGGGGACCCCGCGGTGAGCAGTTCTTC. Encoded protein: CASIPVRGPRGEQFF.

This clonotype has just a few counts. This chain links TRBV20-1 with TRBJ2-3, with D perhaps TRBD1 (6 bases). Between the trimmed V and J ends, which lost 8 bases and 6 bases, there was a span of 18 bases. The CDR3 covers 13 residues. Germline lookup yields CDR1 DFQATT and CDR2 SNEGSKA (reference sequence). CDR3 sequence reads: CSHDSTGADTQYF. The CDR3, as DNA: TGCAGTCACGACTCGACAGGAGCCGATACGCAGTATTTT.